Following are 19 T cell receptor beta chains from one sample sequenced in a study of shared clonotypes between healthy human individuals. TCRdb keeps only in-frame clones here, not all; method: immunoSEQ multiplex PCR. In the table there are more than 600,000 clones, roughly 94% of which are singletons. Naive CD8 cells comprised CD45RO-negative, CCR7-positively selected cells, excluding terminally differentiated effector memory CD45RA+ cells. Sequenced input: naive CD8+ T cells sorted from blood. These receptors all stem from a young man in good health.

The CDR3 nucleotides read TGTGCCAGCAGCTTAGACGTGGGGGCGACGGACCAGAACACCGGGGAGCTGTTTTTT. Amino acids: CASSLDVGATDQNTGELFF. J is TRBJ2-2 and V is TRBV7-9, with D perhaps matching TRBD1 (6 bases). Germline CDR1 reads SEHNR; CDR2 reads FQNEAQ (reference sequence). This CDR3 comprises 19 residues. V was trimmed by 1 base and J by 1 base, leaving 19 bases between them.

V gene TRBV5-1 combines with J gene TRBJ1-1, with D unclear. The CDR3 contains 13 residues. V lost 4 bases and J lost 5, with 12 bases in between. CDR1 is SGHRS, CDR2 YFSETQ, per germline. The CDR3 bases are TGCGCCAGCAGCGGCACACGTTCGACTGAAGCTTTCTTT. Its translation is CASSGTRSTEAFF.

CDR3 protein: CASSLHYGTYEQYF. The CDR3 bases are TGTGCCAGCAGCTTACACTACGGAACCTACGAGCAGTACTTC. V gene TRBV11-2 combines with J gene TRBJ2-7; D is undetermined. Germline values: CDR1 SGHAT, CDR2 FQNNGV. The CDR3 is 14 residues long. Trimming pared 2 bases from V and 2 bases from J, leaving 10 bases between. The whole variable domain, remainder taken from reference TRBV11-2 and TRBJ2-7, is EAGVAQSPRYKIIEKRQSVAFWCNPISGHATLYWYQQILGQGPKLLIQFQNNGVVDDSQLPKDRFSAERLKGVDSTLKIQPAKLEDSAVYLCASSLHYGTYEQYFGPGTRLTVT.

The chain couples TRBV5-6 to TRBJ2-3, with 7 bases that match TRBD2. The CDR3 loop spans 15 amino acids. The germline gives CDR1 SGHDT, CDR2 YYEEEE. The V segment lost 3 bases and the J segment 3 bases; nucleotides outside the gene matches: 7. The DNA of the CDR3 is TGTGCCAGCAGCTGGGGCTGGGGGGGAACAGATACGCAGTATTTT. It is translated as CASSWGWGGTDTQYF.

The chain recombines TRBV30 with TRBJ2-7, with a possible D match to TRBD1 (6 bases). The CDR3 consists of 14 residues. V was pared by 4 bases and J by 2 bases, with 15 bases between. Germline V gene data show CDR1 as GTSNPN and CDR2 as SVGIG (reference sequence). The DNA of the CDR3 is TGTGCCTGGATGAACAGGGAATCTGCCTACGAGCAGTACTTC. This gives the protein CAWMNRESAYEQYF. The full variable domain, completed using reference TRBV30 and TRBJ2-7, is SQTIHQWPATLVQPVGSPLSLECTVEGTSNPNLYWYRQAAGRGLQLLFYSVGIGQISSEVPQNLSASRPQDRQFILSSKKLLLSDSGFYLCAWMNRESAYEQYFGPGTRLTVT.

This chain connects TRBV29-1 to TRBJ1-3, with D hard to call. Germline CDR1 is SQVTM and CDR2 is ANQGSEA. This CDR3 is 14 amino acids long. Trimming pared 5 bases from V and 0 bases from J, leaving 11 bases between. CDR3 sequence: CSVQAPDSGNTIYF. DNA for the CDR3: TGCAGCGTTCAGGCCCCGGACTCTGGAAACACCATATATTTT.

The rearrangement uses TRBV13 and TRBJ2-5, with D tentatively TRBD1 (5 bases). This CDR3 spans 13 amino acids. Germline V CDR1 and CDR2: PRHDT, FYEKMQ (reference sequence). Trimming took off 5 bases at V and 4 bases at J, with 11 bases between the two ends. Here the CDR3 reads CASSDQGGETQYF. CDR3 coding DNA: TGTGCCAGCAGCGACCAGGGTGGAGAGACCCAGTACTTC. The whole variable domain, filled in from reference TRBV13 and TRBJ2-5, reads AAGVIQSPRHLIKEKRETATLKCYPIPRHDTVYWYQQGPGQDPQFLISFYEKMQSDKGSIPDRFSAQQFSDYHSELNMSSLELGDSALYFCASSDQGGETQYFGPGTRLLVL.

This chain links TRBV7-9 with TRBJ1-2; unclear D gene. This CDR3 contains 16 residues. Trimming removed 2 bases at V and 6 bases at J, with 19 bases between. The germline CDR1 and CDR2 sequences are SEHNR and FQNEAQ (reference sequence). The CDR3: CASSLSNREERDGYTF. In nucleotides, the CDR3 is TGTGCCAGCAGCTTAAGCAACCGGGAAGAGAGGGATGGCTACACCTTC.

The rearrangement uses TRBV28 and TRBJ1-1, with 10 positions matching TRBD1. The V gene's germline CDR1 is MDHEN and CDR2 SYDVKM. V trimming: 7 bases; J trimming: 1 base; junction bases outside the gene matches: 15. This CDR3 spans 18 amino acids. Written as DNA, the CDR3 is TGTGCCAGCACGGAAAGTTACTGGGACAGGGGAGCGAACACTGAAGCTTTCTTT. It translates to CASTESYWDRGANTEAFF.

The chain couples TRBV27 to TRBJ2-3, with TRBD2 identical over 14 bases. J lost 4 bases, V lost 5 bases, and 14 bases had no gene match. CDR3 size: 19 residues. CDR1 and CDR2 (germline): MNHEY, SMNVEV (reference sequence). CDR3 coding DNA: TGTGCCAGCAGTGAAACCCCCGGGACTAGCGGGAGTGGGTCAGATACGCAGTATTTT. It yields the protein CASSETPGTSGSGSDTQYF.

Regarding this clone: In the same sample, other DNA sequences code for this CDR3. The chain carries TRBV19 and TRBJ2-7; TRBD2 aligns across 10 bases. The CDR3 loop spans 14 amino acids. The J segment lost 2 bases and the V segment lost 5 bases, leaving 3 bases of the junction unmatched. Looked up from germline, CDR1 is LNHDA and CDR2 is SQIVND (reference sequence). In DNA form, the CDR3 reads TGTGCCAGTAGTTTAGCGGGGGGACCCTACGAGCAGTACTTC. Encoded protein: CASSLAGGPYEQYF.

J is TRBJ2-5 and V is TRBV4-1, with D hard to call. Deletions cut 1 base from V and 1 base from J, with 7 bases between. CDR3 length equals 14 residues. Germline CDR1 reads MGHRA; CDR2 reads YSYEKL. CDR3 residues: CASSQGLVQETQYF. In nucleotides, the CDR3 is TGCGCCAGCAGCCAAGGCCTAGTCCAAGAGACCCAGTACTTC.

The V gene is TRBV7-3, the J gene TRBJ1-2; TRBD1 aligns across 9 bases. Germline loops: CDR1 SGHTA, CDR2 FQGTGA. V trimming: 6 bases; J trimming: 6 bases; junction bases outside the gene matches: 8. The length of the CDR3 is 14 residues. The CDR3 DNA is TGTGCCAGCAGTCTTACAGGGGGCGCCGATGGCTACACCTTC. Amino acid sequence: CASSLTGGADGYTF.

The V call is TRBV7-9, the J call TRBJ2-2, with 10 bases lining up with TRBD1. After removal of 6 bases from V and 8 bases from J, the junction contained 9 bases not matched to a gene. Germline CDR1 is SEHNR and CDR2 is FQNEAQ (reference sequence). The CDR3 sequence is 15 residues long. CDR3 DNA: TGTGCCAGCAGTAGCGGGACAGGGGCTCCTGGGGAGCTGTTTTTT. Protein sequence: CASSSGTGAPGELFF. The variable domain in full, completed from reference TRBV7-9 and TRBJ2-2, reads DTGVSQNPRHKITKRGQNVTFRCDPISEHNRLYWYRQTLGQGPEFLTYFQNEAQLEKSRLLSDRFSAERPKGSFSTLEIQRTEQGDSAMYLCASSSGTGAPGELFFGEGSRLTVL.

The chain has TRBV19 and TRBJ2-3, with D unclear. The CDR3 has 15 amino acids. The ends were cut back, 3 bases at V and 2 bases at J, with 12 bases in the middle. Germline lookup yields CDR1 LNHDA and CDR2 SQIVND (reference sequence). This CDR3 reads CASSIEGQSTDTQYF. For the CDR3, the DNA is TGTGCCAGTAGTATTGAAGGCCAATCCACAGATACGCAGTATTTT.

V usage is TRBV7-2 and J usage is TRBJ2-1; weak D call: TRBD1 (6 bases). Germline V gives CDR1 SGHTA, CDR2 FQGNSA. The germline V and J ends were trimmed by 1 base and 6 bases, with 10 bases remaining between them. The CDR3 spans 14 residues. The CDR3 nucleotides are TGTGCCAGCAGCTTAGAGACAGGAATCAATGAGCAGTTCTTC. This translates into CASSLETGINEQFF.

The rearrangement links TRBV19 to TRBJ2-1, with 7 positions matching TRBD2. The CDR3 has 14 amino acids. The J segment lost 7 bases and the V segment lost 7 bases, leaving 10 bases of the junction unmatched. Per the germline V gene, CDR1 is LNHDA and CDR2 is SQIVND (reference sequence). CDR3 residues: CASKLTAGYNEQFF. As DNA, the CDR3 is TGTGCCAGTAAACTTACAGCGGGGTATAATGAGCAGTTCTTC.

The chain uses TRBV5-6 and TRBJ2-7; D call uncertain. Germline V gives CDR1 SGHDT, CDR2 YYEEEE. Trimming shortened V by 1 base and J by 3 bases, and 8 bases separated the two germline ends. CDR3 length: 13 residues. CDR3 residues: CASSLQANYEQYF. CDR3 coding DNA: TGTGCCAGCAGCTTGCAGGCAAACTACGAGCAGTACTTC.

The chain employs TRBV15 and TRBJ2-5; the match to TRBD2 covers 7 bases. With 5 bases clipped from V and 5 bases from J, the junction kept 17 bases outside the gene matches. CDR3 size: 17 residues. From germline, CDR1 is LNHNV and CDR2 YYDKDF (reference sequence). CDR3 region: CATSHRRVGGPAETQYF. In nucleotides, the CDR3 is TGTGCCACCAGCCACCGACGGGTGGGAGGGCCAGCGGAGACCCAGTACTTC.